This entry describes one TCR beta chain. Its cognate antigen is unknown. The data originate from a study of regulatory T cells. Overall study findings and caveats: In CD3G-deficient patients, conventional CD4+ T cells were enriched for hydrophobic CDR3 residues at positions 6 and 7.

The PCR used 52 TRBV and 13 TRBJ primers. Using immunoSEQ multiplex PCR, the repertoire was profiled, and TCRdb retains in-frame clones only, with some absent. This repertoire shows about 35,000 clones, about nine tenths found once; its top ten account for 2% to 3%. This CDR3 has 13 residues. The germline V gene encodes CDR1 MNHNS and CDR2 SASEGT. Trimming removed 1 base from V and 5 bases from J, with 9 bases in between. Patients, 2 to 39 years old, had expanded memory T-cell proportions. The chain employs TRBV6-1 and TRBJ2-7; D is perhaps TRBD1 or TRBD2 (5 bases each). Sequenced material: conventional CD4+ T cells sorted from blood. The TCR originated in a person aged 18 to 30 with CD3G deficiency. CDR3 sequence: CASSEERGDEQYF. DNA for the CDR3: TGTGCCAGCAGTGAAGAACGAGGGGACGAGCAGTACTTC.